The clone carrying this T cell receptor (beta chain) was detected only a few times. Its antigen is still unknown. Gene labels here are mouse ones. The observed sequence ends 4 residues before the CDR3 terminus, with the missing tail filled in from the germline J gene. The same CDR3 can be traced to other DNA sequences in this sample. Sequencing templates came from extracted RNA that was reverse transcribed into cDNA. Method: immunoSEQ multiplex PCR; TCRdb's copy keeps in-frame clones and lacks some. The specimen has roughly 260,000 clones, none found just once. The data were taken from a study of CD8+ T cells in alopecia areata. Study overall: It was approximately 6-11-week-old female C3H/HeJ mice that received skin from roughly 6-12-month-old C3H/HeJ graft donors with spontaneous alopecia. Study-level points and caveats: Scalp samples also yield sequences of resident alphabeta T cells from normal skin. It was lesional scalp, especially alopecia totalis/universalis, that showed higher clonality than normal scalp. Patients shared TCRs less clearly than mice did, possibly for HLA-related reasons.

Sorting of pooled cutaneous lymph node cells was based on CD4, CD8alpha, NKG2D, NKG2ACE and other markers. This CDR3 region has 15 residues. Germline CDR1 reads FNHDT; CDR2 reads SITEND (reference sequence). V dropped 4 bases and J dropped 1 base, with 12 bases sitting between them. This sequence joins TRBV19 and TRBJ2-1; maybe TRBD1 (6 bases). The source material was CD4+ T cells sorted from a lymph node. The TCR sequence derives from a C3H/HeJ mouse with alopecia areata. The strain's MHC type: H2-k. CDR3 sequence reads: CASSLPGQNYAEQFF. The sequenced part of the CDR3 DNA is TGTGCCAGCAGTCTCCCGGGACAAAACTATGCT. Full variable domain (outside the CDR3, taken from reference TRBV19 and TRBJ2-1): GGIITQTPKFLIGQEGQKLTLKCQQNFNHDTMYWYRQDSGKGLRLIYYSITENDLQKGDLSEGYDASREKKSSFSLTVTSAQKNEMAVFLCASSLPGQNYAEQFFGPGTRLTVL.